This T cell receptor beta chain originates from a study of shared clonotypes between healthy human individuals. V lost 5 bases and J 4 bases, leaving 12 bases between the germline ends. Germline CDR1 reads SGHTA; CDR2 reads FQGTGA. The CDR3 sequence is 14 residues long. Measured with immunoSEQ multiplex PCR; TCRdb has only the in-frame clones, and not every one. The sample holds millions of clones, 85% to 95% seen once. The naive CD8 fraction comprised CD45RO-negative cells positively selected for CCR7 and excluded terminally differentiated effector memory CD45RA+ cells. The sample comprised naive CD8+ T cells from PBMCs. This TCR came from a young man in good health. Some clones in this sample may be carry-over from other donors' samples. The chain has TRBV7-3 and TRBJ1-3; D remains unclear. CDR3 protein: CASSPSGQGNTIYF. CDR3 nucleotide sequence: TGTGCCAGCAGCCCAAGCGGGCAGGGAAACACCATATATTTT.